The T cell receptor (beta chain) described here comes from a study of cytomegalovirus exposure and HLA in healthy donors. Findings and limits, study-wide: First-cohort TCR clusters tended to co-occur in the 90 to 150 validation repertoires, a later analysis found. The dataset shows that most TCR sequences were rare, while some public TCRs occurred in many donors.

The V and J ends lost 6 bases and 5 bases, in that order; junction bases with no gene match: 18. The germline CDR1 and CDR2 sequences are SNHLY and FYNNEI. CDR3 length: 18 amino acids. Method: immunoSEQ multiplex PCR; TCRdb's copy keeps in-frame clones and lacks some. The table has approximately 100,000 clones, 88% seen once. Concerning this clone itself: Its antigen is currently unknown.

The chain has TRBV2 and TRBJ2-5; TRBD1 matches at 10 bases. This clonotype was obtained from a woman younger than 35 in good health and CMV-seropositive. The sequenced sample was PBMCs. The DNA for the CDR3 is TGTGCCAGCAGCAACCGGGACAGGGGCTCTTATTTCAGCGAGACCCAGTACTTC. This codes for CASSNRDRGSYFSETQYF.